Reported below is one T cell receptor beta chain. The V and J ends lost 6 bases and 5 bases respectively, with 16 bases between them. In germline, CDR1 is ENHRY, CDR2 SYGVKD. The CDR3 is 14 amino acids. The data were obtained in a study of blood T cell repertoires in COVID-19. Produced via immunoSEQ multiplex PCR; TCRdb's table is partial and in-frame only. The sample includes about 200,000 clones, around 81% of them seen just once. The clonotype was recovered from a woman aged 40 to 50 with acute COVID-19. J is TRBJ1-1 and V is TRBV10-3, with D possibly TRBD1 on 6 matching bases. The sequenced sample was PBMCs or T cells enriched from blood (not recorded which). The CDR3 here is CAIRQDSARTEAFF. The CDR3 coding sequence is TGTGCCATCAGACAGGACAGCGCGAGGACTGAAGCTTTCTTT.